A selection of T cell receptor beta chains follows, all from one sample in a study of cytomegalovirus exposure and HLA in healthy donors. Using immunoSEQ multiplex PCR, the repertoire was profiled, and TCRdb retains in-frame clones only, with some absent. Here the sample table reports more than 95,000 clones. Sequencing was performed on PBMCs. These TCRs come from a man younger than 35 in good health and CMV-seronegative. Each CDR3 is given with its conserved first and last residue. The D gene is left open where the match is weak.

TRBV25-1	-	TRBJ2-7	CASPRSYRLYEQYF	TGTGCCAGCCCAAGGTCCTACAGATTATACGAGCAGTACTTC
TRBV27	-	TRBJ2-2	CASSLIAIGELFF	TGTGCCAGCAGCTTAATAGCGATCGGGGAGCTGTTTTTT
TRBV18	TRBD1	TRBJ1-1	CASSYRGLNTEAFF	TGTGCCAGCTCTTACAGGGGGCTAAACACTGAAGCTTTCTTT
TRBV5-1	-	TRBJ1-1	CASSGNAQGNTEAFF	TGCGCCAGCAGCGGAAACGCACAGGGTAACACTGAAGCTTTCTTT
TRBV4-1	-	TRBJ2-7	CASSQRSSYAYEQYF	TGCGCCAGCAGCCAAAGATCTAGCTACGCCTACGAGCAGTACTTC
TRBV7-9	TRBD1	TRBJ1-2	CASSGTSGGGYTF	TGTGCCAGCAGCGGAACTTCAGGGGGTGGCTACACCTTC
TRBV11-2	TRBD2	TRBJ2-2	CASSSYGTSGLTGELFF	TGTGCCAGCAGCTCGTACGGGACTAGCGGGTTGACCGGGGAGCTGTTTTTT
TRBV28	-	TRBJ1-1	CASSFYQNGEAFF	TGTGCCAGCAGTTTTTACCAGAATGGTGAAGCTTTCTTT
TRBV29-1	TRBD1	TRBJ1-2	CSVVVQGAMCTF	TGCAGCGTTGTGGTACAGGGGGCTATGTGCACCTTC
TRBV7-3	TRBD1	TRBJ2-4	CASSLLPGGDKNIQYF	TGTGCCAGCAGCTTGCTACCAGGGGGTGACAAAAACATTCAGTACTTC
TRBV5-1	-	TRBJ2-7	CASSLLARGEQYF	TGCGCCAGCAGCTTGTTAGCACGTGGCGAGCAGTACTTC
TRBV5-1	TRBD1	TRBJ1-1	CASSLVFDTEGAAFF	TGCGCCAGCAGCTTGGTTTTTGATACGGAGGGGGCAGCTTTCTTT
TRBV15	-	TRBJ2-7	CATSRDIGALSYYEQYF	TGTGCCACCAGCAGAGATATTGGGGCCCTAAGTTACTACGAGCAGTACTTC
TRBV10-2	-	TRBJ2-7	CASRGLYKGSEQYF	TGCGCCAGCCGGGGACTTTACAAGGGGTCCGAGCAGTACTTC
TRBV4-1	-	TRBJ2-2	CASSQGEGGGRTGELFF	TGCGCCAGCAGCCAAGGAGAGGGAGGGGGACGGACCGGGGAGCTGTTTTTT
TRBV12-5	-	TRBJ1-1	CASGLGQPEAFF	TGTGCTAGTGGTTTGGGACAGCCTGAAGCTTTCTTT
TRBV29-1	-	TRBJ2-3	CSVDGASRTQYF	TGCAGCGTTGATGGGGCCTCTAGGACGCAGTATTTT
TRBV30	TRBD1	TRBJ1-4	CAWSSGGYPNEKLFF	TGTGCCTGGAGTTCAGGGGGCTATCCTAATGAAAAACTGTTTTTT
TRBV5-1	TRBD1	TRBJ2-7	CASRQGDGSYEQYF	TGCGCCAGCAGACAGGGGGACGGTTCCTACGAGCAGTACTTC
TRBV11-3	-	TRBJ2-2	CASSPPWDGGTTGELFF	TGTGCCAGCAGCCCACCCTGGGACGGGGGTACCACCGGGGAGCTGTTTTTT
TRBV19	-	TRBJ2-4	CASSRQQNIQYF	TGTGCCAGTAGTCGACAGCAAAACATTCAGTACTTC
TRBV19	-	TRBJ1-4	CASSTWTAINEKLFF	TGTGCCAGTAGTACTTGGACAGCTATTAATGAAAAACTGTTTTTT
TRBV9	-	TRBJ1-2	CASSVEGRAGLGYTF	TGTGCCAGCAGCGTAGAGGGCAGGGCAGGTCTGGGCTACACCTTC
TRBV30	-	TRBJ1-6	CAWGEWVENSPLHF	TGTGCCTGGGGAGAGTGGGTCGAAAATTCACCCCTCCACTTT
TRBV10-3	-	TRBJ1-1	CAAAGHPNTEAFF	TGTGCCGCGGCTGGACACCCGAACACTGAAGCTTTCTTT
TRBV30	-	TRBJ1-1	CAWRPAGQLNTEAFF	TGTGCCTGGAGACCAGCGGGACAATTGAACACTGAAGCTTTCTTT
TRBV29-1	TRBD2	TRBJ2-7	CSAAGTSGSFEQYF	TGCAGCGCTGCCGGGACTAGCGGGAGTTTCGAGCAGTACTTC
TRBV29-1	-	TRBJ2-6	CSALNSVSGANVLTF	TGCAGCGCCCTGAACAGTGTCTCTGGGGCCAACGTCCTGACTTTC
TRBV15	-	TRBJ2-7	CATSSHSREQYF	TGTGCCACCAGCTCACACTCTAGGGAGCAGTACTTC
TRBV6-4	-	TRBJ2-3	CASSGAARTDTQYF	TGTGCCAGCAGTGGGGCAGCTCGCACAGATACGCAGTATTTT
TRBV6-5	-	TRBJ1-2	CASSSTGSNYGYTF	TGTGCCAGCAGTTCCACAGGGAGCAACTATGGCTACACCTTC
TRBV19	-	TRBJ2-7	CATARLAGRGLYEQYF	TGTGCCACCGCTCGTTTAGCTGGGCGGGGTCTCTACGAGCAGTACTTC
TRBV7-6	-	TRBJ1-5	CASSPRGGYNQPQHF	TGTGCCAGCAGCCCTCGGGGAGGGTACAATCAGCCCCAGCATTTT
TRBV9	-	TRBJ1-5	CASSVGGFNQPQHF	TGTGCCAGCAGCGTGGGGGGGTTCAATCAGCCCCAGCATTTT
TRBV5-1	-	TRBJ2-1	CASSFIGGQSSYNEQFF	TGCGCCAGCAGCTTCATTGGGGGCCAGAGCTCCTACAATGAGCAGTTCTTC
TRBV10-3	TRBD2	TRBJ2-7	CAISSKLAGDTYEQYF	TGTGCCATCAGCTCCAAACTAGCGGGGGATACCTACGAGCAGTACTTC
TRBV29-1	-	TRBJ2-2	CSVHPGHDTGELFF	TGCAGCGTCCACCCGGGACACGACACCGGGGAGCTGTTTTTT
TRBV15	TRBD2	TRBJ2-1	CATSRALAGSYNEQFF	TGTGCCACCAGCAGAGCACTAGCGGGGTCCTACAATGAGCAGTTCTTC
TRBV30	-	TRBJ1-5	CAWSGGPPASGGQPQHF	TGTGCCTGGAGTGGGGGACCCCCGGCTTCGGGGGGGCAGCCCCAGCATTTT
TRBV27	-	TRBJ2-7	CASSPFLPLEQYF	TGTGCCAGCAGTCCCTTCCTACCTCTCGAGCAGTACTTC
TRBV19	-	TRBJ1-5	CASSFSDRLNQPQHF	TGTGCCAGTAGTTTCTCGGACAGACTCAATCAGCCCCAGCATTTT
TRBV2	TRBD2	TRBJ2-7	CASSELLGTSGNSYEQYF	TGTGCCAGCAGTGAATTGCTCGGGACTAGCGGGAACTCCTACGAGCAGTACTTC